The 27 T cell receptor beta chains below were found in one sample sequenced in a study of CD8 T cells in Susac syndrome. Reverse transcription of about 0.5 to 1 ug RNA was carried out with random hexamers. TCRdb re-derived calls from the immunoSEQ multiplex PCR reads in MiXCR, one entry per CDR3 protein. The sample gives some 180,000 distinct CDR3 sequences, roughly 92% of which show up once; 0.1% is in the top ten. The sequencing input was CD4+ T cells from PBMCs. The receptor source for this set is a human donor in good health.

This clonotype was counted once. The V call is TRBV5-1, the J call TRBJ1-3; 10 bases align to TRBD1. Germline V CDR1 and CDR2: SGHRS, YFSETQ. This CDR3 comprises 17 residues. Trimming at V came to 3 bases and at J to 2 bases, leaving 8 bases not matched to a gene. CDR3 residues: CASSWTRTGGAGNTIYF. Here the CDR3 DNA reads TGCGCCAGCAGCTGGACCCGGACAGGGGGAGCTGGAAACACCATATATTTT.

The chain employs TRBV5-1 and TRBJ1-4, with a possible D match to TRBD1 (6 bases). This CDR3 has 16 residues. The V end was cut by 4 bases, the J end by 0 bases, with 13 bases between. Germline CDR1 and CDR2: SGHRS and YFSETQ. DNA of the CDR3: TGCGCCAGCAGCAAGACAGGACGGGCAACTAATGAAAAACTGTTTTTT. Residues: CASSKTGRATNEKLFF.

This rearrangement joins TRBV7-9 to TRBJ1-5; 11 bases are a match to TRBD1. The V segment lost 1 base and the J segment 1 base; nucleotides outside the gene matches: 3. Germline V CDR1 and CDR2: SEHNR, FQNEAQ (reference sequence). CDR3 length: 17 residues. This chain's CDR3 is CASSLGGTGGSNQPQHF. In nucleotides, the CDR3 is TGTGCCAGCAGCTTAGGAGGGACAGGGGGGAGCAATCAGCCCCAGCATTTT.

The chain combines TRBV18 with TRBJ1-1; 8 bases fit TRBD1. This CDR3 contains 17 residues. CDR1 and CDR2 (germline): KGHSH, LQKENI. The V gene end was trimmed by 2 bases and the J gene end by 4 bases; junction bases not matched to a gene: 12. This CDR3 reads CASSPRAQGASRTEAFF. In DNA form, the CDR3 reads TGTGCCAGCTCACCAAGGGCGCAGGGGGCGTCTCGCACTGAAGCTTTCTTT.

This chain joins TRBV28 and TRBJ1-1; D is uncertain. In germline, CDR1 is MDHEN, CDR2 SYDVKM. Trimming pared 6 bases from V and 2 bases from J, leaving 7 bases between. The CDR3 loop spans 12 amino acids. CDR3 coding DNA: TGTGCCAGCAGACAGACTAACACTGAAGCTTTCTTT. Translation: CASRQTNTEAFF. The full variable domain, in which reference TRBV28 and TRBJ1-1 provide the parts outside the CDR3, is DVKVTQSSRYLVKRTGEKVFLECVQDMDHENMFWYRQDPGLGLRLIYFSYDVKMKEKGDIPEGYSVSREKKERFSLILESASTNQTSMYLCASRQTNTEAFFGQGTRLTVV.

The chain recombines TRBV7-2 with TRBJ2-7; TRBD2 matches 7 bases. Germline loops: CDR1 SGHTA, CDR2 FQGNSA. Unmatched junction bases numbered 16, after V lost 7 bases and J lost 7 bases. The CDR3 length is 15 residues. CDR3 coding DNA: TGTGCCAGCACCTACCCCGAGGGAGGGGATAGGGAGCAGTACTTC. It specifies CASTYPEGGDREQYF.

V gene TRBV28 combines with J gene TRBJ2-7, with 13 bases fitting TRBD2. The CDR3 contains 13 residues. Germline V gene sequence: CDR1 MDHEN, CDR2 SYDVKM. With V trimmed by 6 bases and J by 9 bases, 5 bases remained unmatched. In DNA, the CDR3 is TGTGCCAGCAGAAGGACTAGCGGGGGATGGCAGTACTTC. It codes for CASRRTSGGWQYF.

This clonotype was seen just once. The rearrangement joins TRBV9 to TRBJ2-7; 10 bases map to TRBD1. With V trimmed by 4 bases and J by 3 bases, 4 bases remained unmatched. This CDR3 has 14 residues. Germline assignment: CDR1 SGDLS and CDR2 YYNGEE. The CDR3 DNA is TGTGCCAGCAGCCCCCGGACAGGGGGCTACGAGCAGTACTTC. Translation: CASSPRTGGYEQYF.

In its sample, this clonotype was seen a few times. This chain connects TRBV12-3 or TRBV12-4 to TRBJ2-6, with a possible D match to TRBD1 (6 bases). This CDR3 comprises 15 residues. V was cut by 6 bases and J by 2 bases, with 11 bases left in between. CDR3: CASSLQGPGANVLTF. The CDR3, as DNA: TGTGCCAGCAGCCTACAGGGTCCTGGGGCCAACGTCCTGACTTTC.

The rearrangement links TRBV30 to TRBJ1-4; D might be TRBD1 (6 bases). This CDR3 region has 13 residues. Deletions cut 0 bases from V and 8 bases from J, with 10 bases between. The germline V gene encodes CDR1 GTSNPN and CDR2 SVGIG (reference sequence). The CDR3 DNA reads TGTGCCTGGAGTGTACGCAGGGGCGAAAAACTGTTTTTT. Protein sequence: CAWSVRRGEKLFF.

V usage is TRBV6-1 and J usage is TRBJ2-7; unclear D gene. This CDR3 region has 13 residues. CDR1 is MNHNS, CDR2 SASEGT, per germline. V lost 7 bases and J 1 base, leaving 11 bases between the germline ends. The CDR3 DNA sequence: TGTGCCAGCAAGGTTCCCTCATCCTACGAGCAGTACGTC. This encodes CASKVPSSYEQYV.

The CDR3 region has the DNA TGTGCCAGCAGTGACCGACCCCAGGATACGCAGTATTTT. This encodes CASSDRPQDTQYF. This rearrangement joins TRBV6-4 to TRBJ2-3; the D is unclear. CDR1 MRHNA and CDR2 SNTAGT come from the germline V gene. The V gene lost 2 bases and the J gene lost 6 bases, with 9 bases spanning the gap. The CDR3 runs to 13 residues.

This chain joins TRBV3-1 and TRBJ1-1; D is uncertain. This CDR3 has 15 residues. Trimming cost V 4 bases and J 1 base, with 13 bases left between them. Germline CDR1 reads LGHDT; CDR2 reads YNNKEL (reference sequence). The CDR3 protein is CASSPYSIGNTEAFF. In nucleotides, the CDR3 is TGTGCCAGCAGCCCATACAGTATTGGGAACACTGAAGCTTTCTTT.

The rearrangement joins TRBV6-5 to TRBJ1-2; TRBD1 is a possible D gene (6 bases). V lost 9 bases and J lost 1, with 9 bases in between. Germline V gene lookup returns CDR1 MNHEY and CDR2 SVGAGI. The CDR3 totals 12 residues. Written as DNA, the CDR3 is TGTGCCAGTGGACAGAGTAACTATGGCTACACCTTC. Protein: CASGQSNYGYTF.

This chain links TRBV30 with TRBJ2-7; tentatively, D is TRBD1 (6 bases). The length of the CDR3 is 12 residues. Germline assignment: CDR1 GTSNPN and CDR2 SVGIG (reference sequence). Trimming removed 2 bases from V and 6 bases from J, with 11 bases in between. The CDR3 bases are TGTGCCTGGAGTCACAGGGATCGCGAGCAGTACTTC. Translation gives CAWSHRDREQYF.

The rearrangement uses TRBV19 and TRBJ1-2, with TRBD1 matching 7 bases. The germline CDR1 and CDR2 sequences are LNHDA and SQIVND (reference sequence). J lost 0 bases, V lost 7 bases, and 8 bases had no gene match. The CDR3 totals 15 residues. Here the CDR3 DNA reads TGTGCCAGTAACCCGGACAGGAACGCTAACTATGGCTACACCTTC. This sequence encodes CASNPDRNANYGYTF.

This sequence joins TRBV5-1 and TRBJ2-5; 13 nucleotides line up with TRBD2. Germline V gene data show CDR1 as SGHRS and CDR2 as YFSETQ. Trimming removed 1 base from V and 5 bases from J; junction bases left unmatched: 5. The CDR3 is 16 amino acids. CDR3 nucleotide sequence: TGCGCCAGCAGCTTGACTAGCGGGGGGGCCATGGAGACCCAGTACTTC. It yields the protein CASSLTSGGAMETQYF.

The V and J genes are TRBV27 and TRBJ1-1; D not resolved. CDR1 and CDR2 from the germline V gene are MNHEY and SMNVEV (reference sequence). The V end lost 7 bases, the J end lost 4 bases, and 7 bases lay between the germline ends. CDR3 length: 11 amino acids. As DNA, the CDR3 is TGTGCCAGCACGGCCGGCACTGAAGCTTTCTTT. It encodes CASTAGTEAFF.

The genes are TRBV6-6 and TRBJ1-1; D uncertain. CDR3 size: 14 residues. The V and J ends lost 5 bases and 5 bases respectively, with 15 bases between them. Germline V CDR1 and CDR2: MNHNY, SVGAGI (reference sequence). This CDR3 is CASSTRTGGTEAFF. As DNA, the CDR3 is TGTGCCAGCAGTACCCGAACGGGTGGGACTGAAGCTTTCTTT.

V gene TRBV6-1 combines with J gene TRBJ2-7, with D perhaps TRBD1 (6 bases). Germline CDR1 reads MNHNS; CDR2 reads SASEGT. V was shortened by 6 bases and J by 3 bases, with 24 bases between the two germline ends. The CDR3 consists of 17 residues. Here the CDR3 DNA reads TGTGCCAGCAGGAAAGGACAGTCCCGGCCCCCGATCTACGAGCAGTACTTC. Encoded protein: CASRKGQSRPPIYEQYF.

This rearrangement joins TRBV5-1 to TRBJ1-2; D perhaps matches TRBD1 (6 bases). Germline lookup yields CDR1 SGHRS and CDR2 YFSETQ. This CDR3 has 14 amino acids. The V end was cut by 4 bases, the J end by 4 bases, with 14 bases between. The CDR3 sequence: CASSVTGSFYGYTF. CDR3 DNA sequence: TGCGCCAGCAGCGTGACAGGCTCTTTCTATGGCTACACCTTC.

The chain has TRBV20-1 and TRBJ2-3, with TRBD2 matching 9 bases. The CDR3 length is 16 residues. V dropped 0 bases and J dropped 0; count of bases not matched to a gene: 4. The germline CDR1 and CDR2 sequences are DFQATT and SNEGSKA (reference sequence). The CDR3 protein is CSARDFLAGSTDTQYF. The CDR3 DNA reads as TGCAGTGCTAGAGACTTCCTAGCGGGGAGCACAGATACGCAGTATTTT.

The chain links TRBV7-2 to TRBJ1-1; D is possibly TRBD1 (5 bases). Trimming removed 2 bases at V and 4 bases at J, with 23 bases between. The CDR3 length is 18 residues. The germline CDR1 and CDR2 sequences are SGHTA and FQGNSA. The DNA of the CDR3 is TGTGCCAGCAGCTTATCAATGTGGGGTCTCGGGGCCGGCACTGAAGCTTTCTTT. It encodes CASSLSMWGLGAGTEAFF.

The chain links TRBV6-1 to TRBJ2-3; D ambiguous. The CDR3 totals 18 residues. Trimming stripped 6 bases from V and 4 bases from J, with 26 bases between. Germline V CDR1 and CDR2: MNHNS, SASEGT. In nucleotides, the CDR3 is TGTGCCAGCAGCCGAGCATCTAGTCGAGCCGGGTTCCCAGATACGCAGTATTTT. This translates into CASSRASSRAGFPDTQYF.

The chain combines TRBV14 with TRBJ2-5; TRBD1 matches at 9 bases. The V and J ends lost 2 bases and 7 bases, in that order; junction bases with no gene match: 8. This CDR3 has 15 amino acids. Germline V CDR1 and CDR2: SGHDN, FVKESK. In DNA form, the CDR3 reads TGTGCCAGCAGCCAACCCGGGACAGGGCAGGCGACCCAGTACTTC. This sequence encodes CASSQPGTGQATQYF.

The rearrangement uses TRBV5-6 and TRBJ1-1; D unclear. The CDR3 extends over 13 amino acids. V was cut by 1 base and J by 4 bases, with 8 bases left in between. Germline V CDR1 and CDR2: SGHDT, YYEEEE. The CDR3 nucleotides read TGTGCCAGCAGCTTGCCCCATGGCACTGAAGCTTTCTTT. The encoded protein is CASSLPHGTEAFF.

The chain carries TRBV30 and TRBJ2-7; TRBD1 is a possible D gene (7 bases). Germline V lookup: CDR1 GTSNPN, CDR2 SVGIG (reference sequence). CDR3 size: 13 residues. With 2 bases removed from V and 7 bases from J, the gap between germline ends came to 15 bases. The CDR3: CAWSLQGGREQYF. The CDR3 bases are TGTGCCTGGAGTCTCCAGGGGGGCCGTGAGCAGTACTTC.